This T cell receptor (beta chain) was observed in a study of cytomegalovirus exposure and HLA in healthy donors. Only in-frame clones appear in the TCRdb table, and some are missing; sequencing was by immunoSEQ multiplex PCR. The table has 150,000 or so clones, approximately 86% seen once. V was trimmed by 5 bases and J by 12 bases, leaving 16 bases between them. This CDR3 is built from 12 residues. The germline V gene has CDR1 MNHNS and CDR2 SASEGT. The TCR was taken from a human donor in good health. J is TRBJ2-5 and V is TRBV6-1; possibly TRBD2 for D (7 bases). Sequencing was performed on PBMCs. The DNA of the CDR3 is TGTGCCAGCAGTCCAAAGGGGGGGCTAAAGTACTTC. Translated: CASSPKGGLKYF.